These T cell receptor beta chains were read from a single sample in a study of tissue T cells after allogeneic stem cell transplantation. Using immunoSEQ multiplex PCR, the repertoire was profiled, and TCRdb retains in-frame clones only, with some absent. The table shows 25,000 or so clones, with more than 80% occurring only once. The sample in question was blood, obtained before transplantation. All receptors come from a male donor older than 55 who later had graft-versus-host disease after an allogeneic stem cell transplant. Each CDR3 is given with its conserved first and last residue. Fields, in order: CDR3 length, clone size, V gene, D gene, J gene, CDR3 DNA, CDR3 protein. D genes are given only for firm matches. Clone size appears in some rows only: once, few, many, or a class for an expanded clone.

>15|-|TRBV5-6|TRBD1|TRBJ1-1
TGTGCCAGCAGCCCCTGGACAGGGGAGGACACTGAAGCTTTCTTT
CASSPWTGEDTEAFF
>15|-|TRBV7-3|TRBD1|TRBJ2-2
TGTGCCAGCAGCAGTCAGGGGGCGCGCACCGGGGAGCTGTTTTTT
CASSSQGARTGELFF
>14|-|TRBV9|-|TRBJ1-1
TGTGCCAGCAGCGTAGATAACCGGAACACTGAAGCTTTCTTT
CASSVDNRNTEAFF
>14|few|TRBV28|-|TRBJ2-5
TGTGCCAGCAGTTTCATCGGACGAGGAGAGACCCAGTACTTC
CASSFIGRGETQYF
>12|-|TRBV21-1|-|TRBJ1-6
TGTGCCAGCAGCAAACTAGGGACACCCCTCCACTTT
CASSKLGTPLHF
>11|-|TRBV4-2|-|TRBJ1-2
TGTGCCAGCCTCGGCGGGGGGAGCTACACCTTC
CASLGGGSYTF
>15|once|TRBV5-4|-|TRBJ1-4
TGTGCCAGCAGCTTGGCGGGGCCCTTAAATGAAAAACTGTTTTTT
CASSLAGPLNEKLFF
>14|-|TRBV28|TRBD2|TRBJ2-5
TGTGCCAGCTCCCCGGGGGGGAGGTTAGAGACCCAGTACTTC
CASSPGGRLETQYF
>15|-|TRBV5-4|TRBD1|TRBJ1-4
TGTGCCAGCAGTGTACAGGGGCCAACTAATGAAAAACTGTTTTTT
CASSVQGPTNEKLFF
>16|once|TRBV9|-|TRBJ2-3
TGTGCCAGCAGCGTAGAGGCAATCCTCGGCACAGATACGCAGTATTTT
CASSVEAILGTDTQYF
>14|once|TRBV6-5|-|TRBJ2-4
TGTGCCAGCAGTCCAACAGGGGCCAAAAACATTCAGTACTTC
CASSPTGAKNIQYF
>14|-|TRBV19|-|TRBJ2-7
TGTGCCAGTAGGGTTGAACCGAACTCCTACGAGCAGTACTTC
CASRVEPNSYEQYF
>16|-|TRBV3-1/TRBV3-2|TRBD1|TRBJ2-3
TGTGCCAGCAGCCAAGAGGGGACAGGCTTGACAGATACGCAGTATTTT
CASSQEGTGLTDTQYF
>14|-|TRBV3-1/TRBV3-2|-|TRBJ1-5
TGTGCCAGCAGCCAATTCAGGGGCAATCAGCCCCAGCATTTT
CASSQFRGNQPQHF
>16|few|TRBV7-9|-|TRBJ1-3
TGTGCCAGCAGACAAAAACAGGGAATCTCTGGAAACACCATATATTTT
CASRQKQGISGNTIYF
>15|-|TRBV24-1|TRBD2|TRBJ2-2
TGTGCCACGGGGGGAATAGCGGGAAGCACCGGGGAGCTGTTTTTT
CATGGIAGSTGELFF
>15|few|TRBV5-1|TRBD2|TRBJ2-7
TGCGCCAGCAGCTTGGTTAGCGGGAACTCCTACGAGCAGTACTTC
CASSLVSGNSYEQYF
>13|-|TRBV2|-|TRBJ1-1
TGTGCCAGCAGTGATTGGGGGGTTCTCGAAGCTTTCTTT
CASSDWGVLEAFF
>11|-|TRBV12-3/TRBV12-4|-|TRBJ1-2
TGTGCCAGCAGTTTATCCTATGGCTACACCTTC
CASSLSYGYTF
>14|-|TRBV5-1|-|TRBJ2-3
TGCGCCAGCAGCTCAGGGTCCCCAAGAGATACGCAGTATTTT
CASSSGSPRDTQYF
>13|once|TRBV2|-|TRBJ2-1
TGTGCCAGCAGTACGGGGGCTAACTATGAGCAGTTCTTC
CASSTGANYEQFF
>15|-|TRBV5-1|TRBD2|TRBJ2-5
TGCGCCAGCAGGGTGGCCAGCGGGAACCAAGAGACCCAGTACTTC
CASRVASGNQETQYF
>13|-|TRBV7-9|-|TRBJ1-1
TGTGCCAGCAGCTTATACGGCCCCCCTGAAGCTTTCTTT
CASSLYGPPEAFF
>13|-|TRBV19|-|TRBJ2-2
TGTGCCAGTAGTGTTGATTGGACCGGGGAGCTGTTTTTT
CASSVDWTGELFF
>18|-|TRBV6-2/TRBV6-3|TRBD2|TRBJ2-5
TGTGCCAGCAGTTACCCTAGGGCGACTAGCGGGACCCAAGAGACCCAGTACTTC
CASSYPRATSGTQETQYF
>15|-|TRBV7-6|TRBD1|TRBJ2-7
TGTGCCAGCAGCGCGGGACAGGGGCTCTCCCACGAGCAGTACTTC
CASSAGQGLSHEQYF
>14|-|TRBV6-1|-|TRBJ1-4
TGTGCCAGCAGTGACGGCGGGACTAATGAAAAACTGTTTTTT
CASSDGGTNEKLFF
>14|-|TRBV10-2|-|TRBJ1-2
TGCGCCAGCAGCGCACCGACAGGAGTCTATGGCTACACCTTC
CASSAPTGVYGYTF
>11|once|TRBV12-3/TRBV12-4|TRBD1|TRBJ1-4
TGTGCCAGCACGAATAGACAGGGCCCGCTTTTT
CASTNRQGPLF
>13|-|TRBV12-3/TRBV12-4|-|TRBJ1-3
TGTGCCAGCAGCCCATTCTCTGGAAACACCATATATTTT
CASSPFSGNTIYF
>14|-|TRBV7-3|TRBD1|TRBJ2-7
TGTGCCAGCAGTCCCGACAGGGACTCCTACGAGCAGTACTTC
CASSPDRDSYEQYF
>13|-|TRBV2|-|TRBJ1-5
TGTGCCAGCAGCGGCGGAATAAGGCAGCCCCAGCATTTT
CASSGGIRQPQHF
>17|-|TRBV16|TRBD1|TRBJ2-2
TGTGCCAGCACCACAATCGGACAGGCCACTAAGTACGGGGAGCTGTTTTTT
CASTTIGQATKYGELFF
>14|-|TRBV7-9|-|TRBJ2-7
TGTGCCAGCAGCTTAGCACAGATCTCCTACGAGCAGTACTTC
CASSLAQISYEQYF
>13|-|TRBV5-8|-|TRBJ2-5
TGTGCCAGCAGCGAGGACAGAGAAGAGACCCAGTACTTC
CASSEDREETQYF
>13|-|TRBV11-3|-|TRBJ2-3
TGTGCCAGCAGCTTAGACCACTCGGATACGCAGTATTTT
CASSLDHSDTQYF
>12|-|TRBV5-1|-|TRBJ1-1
TGCGCCAGCAGCTACGATAATTCGGGAGCTTTCTTT
CASSYDNSGAFF
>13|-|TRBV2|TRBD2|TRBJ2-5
TGTGCCAGCCAACTAGCGCGGGGAGAGACCCAGTACTTC
CASQLARGETQYF
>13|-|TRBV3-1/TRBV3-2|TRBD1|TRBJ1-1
TGTGCCAGCAGCCAAGAGTCGGGACAGTCGATTTTCTTT
CASSQESGQSIFF
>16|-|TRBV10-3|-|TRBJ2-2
TGTGCCATCAGTGAGTCGGGCGCGATGAACACCGGGGAGCTGTTTTTT
CAISESGAMNTGELFF
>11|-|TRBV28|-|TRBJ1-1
TGTGCCAGCAGTCTTACAGGTGAAGCTTTCTTT
CASSLTGEAFF
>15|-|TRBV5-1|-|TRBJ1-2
TGCGCCAGCAGCTTGTCGGCAGGGGCTAACTATGGCTACACCTTC
CASSLSAGANYGYTF
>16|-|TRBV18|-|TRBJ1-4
TGTGCCAGCTCACCTGGTTCGTCGGGCAGGGGTGAAAAACTGTTTTTT
CASSPGSSGRGEKLFF